This T cell receptor (beta chain) was obtained from a study of T cell repertoires in cytomegalovirus infection. Study context: Public TCR beta signatures provided an indication of both CMV infection and a matching HLA type.

Study results and limitations: Pooled public TCR beta family frequency picked out CMV carriers with the relevant HLA. HLA-C-restricted CMV-specific TCR beta clonotypes were dominant in the ex vivo response.

The CDR3 sequence is 14 residues long. Germline lookup yields CDR1 SGHNT and CDR2 YYREEE (reference sequence). The V segment lost 5 bases and the J segment 1 base; nucleotides outside the gene matches: 6. TCRdb processed the reads anew with MiXCR; each CDR3 protein has one entry. The table has around 140,000 distinct CDR3 sequences, over 25% seen once. Notes on this clonotype: Its antigen is still unknown.

The source was CD8+ T cells from cultured PBMCs, collected from culture after CMV antigen stimulation. The V gene is TRBV5-4, the J gene TRBJ2-7, with 7 bases identical to TRBD1. This TCR came from a human donor in good health (CMV status not recorded). Some clones in this sample may be carry-over from other donors' samples. The DNA of the CDR3 is TGTGCCAGCAGTTTAGGGACAGAATCCTACGAGCAGTACTTC. Protein product: CASSLGTESYEQYF.